The clone carrying this TCR beta chain was detected only a few times. TCRdb fed the multiplex PCR reads into MiXCR, producing one record per CDR3 protein. The repertoire holds tens of thousands of distinct CDR3 sequences, with approximately 19% as singletons. The data were obtained in a study of breast tumors, draining lymph nodes, adjacent tissues. The ends lost 3 bases at V and 9 bases at J; junction bases unmatched: 5. The CDR3 has 15 residues. Germline-derived CDR1 and CDR2 are MDHEN and SYDVKM. Breast cancer patients provided tissue from their axillary draining lymph nodes. The sequence derives from a female donor with breast cancer. Some clones in this sample may be carry-over from other donors' samples. The rearrangement uses TRBV28 and TRBJ2-1, with 13 positions matching TRBD2. Specimen: axillary lymph node tissue. CDR3 residues: CASSLGLAGRGEQFF. CDR3 DNA sequence: TGTGCCAGCAGTTTGGGACTAGCGGGAAGGGGTGAGCAGTTCTTC. Using reference TRBV28 and TRBJ2-1 for the parts outside the CDR3, the full variable domain is DVKVTQSSRYLVKRTGEKVFLECVQDMDHENMFWYRQDPGLGLRLIYFSYDVKMKEKGDIPEGYSVSREKKERFSLILESASTNQTSMYLCASSLGLAGRGEQFFGPGTRLTVL.